These 17 T cell receptor beta chains came from one sample sequenced in a study of Ad26.COV2.S vaccination and SARS-CoV-2 variants. Some clones are missing from TCRdb's copy, which holds only in-frame ones; the method was immunoSEQ multiplex PCR. The table includes fewer than 400,000 clones, around 85% detected once. Treatment meaning: around 19 received Ad26.COV2.S at low or high dose, single or two shots; 5 received placebo; per-sample allocation not given. Day 63 after the first injection of vaccine or placebo was the sampling time. This specimen consisted of peripheral blood, obtained in a trial of Ad26.COV2.S vaccine versus placebo. Receptors originate from a person between 18 and 65 years old who received the Ad26.COV2.S COVID-19 vaccine or a placebo.

The sample holds many counts of this clone. This chain links TRBV5-5 with TRBJ1-5; D gene ambiguous. This CDR3 spans 14 amino acids. Germline V lookup: CDR1 SGHKS, CDR2 YYEKEE (reference sequence). Deletions cut 0 bases from V and 5 bases from J, with 9 bases between. CDR3 sequence: CASSLEAGHQPQHF. CDR3 DNA sequence: TGTGCCAGCAGCTTGGAGGCAGGCCATCAGCCCCAGCATTTT.

This chain links TRBV6-4 with TRBJ2-3; D gene uncertain. Trimming shortened V by 0 bases and J by 6 bases, and 4 bases separated the two germline ends. Germline V CDR1 and CDR2: MRHNA, SNTAGT. The CDR3 runs to 12 residues. This chain's CDR3 is CASSDSSDTQYF. In DNA, the CDR3 is TGTGCCAGCAGTGACTCTTCGGATACGCAGTATTTT.

J is TRBJ1-4 and V is TRBV20-1; TRBD1 matches 9 bases. J gave up 10 bases and V 3 bases, and 6 bases lay outside the gene matches. CDR3 length equals 13 residues. Germline V lookup: CDR1 DFQATT, CDR2 SNEGSKA (reference sequence). In DNA form, the CDR3 reads TGCAGTGCTAGTGGGACAGGGATACTAAAACTGTTTTTT. Amino acid sequence: CSASGTGILKLFF.

V and J are TRBV5-6 and TRBJ1-1, with D hard to call. Germline lookup yields CDR1 SGHDT and CDR2 YYEEEE. Trimming cost V 0 bases and J 6 bases, with 9 bases left between them. The CDR3 contains 13 residues. The CDR3 DNA is TGTGCCAGCAGCTTGGGACGGATCCCTGAAGCTTTCTTT. Its translation is CASSLGRIPEAFF.

This chain links TRBV18 with TRBJ1-1; maybe TRBD1 (5 bases). This CDR3 has 13 amino acids. CDR1 is KGHSH, CDR2 LQKENI, per germline. Trimming cost V 8 bases and J 1 base, with 11 bases left between them. CDR3 loop: CASGRGANTEAFF. The CDR3 coding sequence is TGTGCCAGCGGGAGAGGGGCGAACACTGAAGCTTTCTTT.

The rearrangement links TRBV28 to TRBJ1-5; TRBD1 might be the D (6 bases). Trimming shortened V by 8 bases and J by 0 bases, and 20 bases separated the two germline ends. Germline assignment: CDR1 MDHEN and CDR2 SYDVKM. CDR3 length equals 17 residues. The CDR3 loop reads CASGGPGTRYSNQPQHF. CDR3 coding DNA: TGTGCCAGCGGGGGGCCCGGGACGCGATATAGCAATCAGCCCCAGCATTTT.

The V call is TRBV3-1 (or the pseudogene TRBV3-2), the J call TRBJ2-1; D remains ambiguous. The V and J ends lost 2 bases and 1 base respectively, with 9 bases between them. The length of the CDR3 is 15 residues. CDR1 and CDR2 (germline): LGHDT, YNNKEL (reference sequence). CDR3 nucleotide sequence: TGTGCCAGCAGCCAATTTCAGGCTTCCTACAATGAGCAGTTCTTC. As protein: CASSQFQASYNEQFF.

The J gene is TRBJ2-7, the V gene TRBV5-6; perhaps TRBD1 as D (6 bases). The CDR3 has 19 amino acids. Germline CDR1 is SGHDT and CDR2 is YYEEEE. V was pared by 0 bases and J by 0 bases, with 22 bases between. CDR3 protein: CASSLEGRTATMFSYEQYF. The CDR3, as DNA: TGTGCCAGCAGCTTGGAGGGTAGGACAGCTACCATGTTCTCCTACGAGCAGTACTTC. The whole variable domain, remainder taken from reference TRBV5-6 and TRBJ2-7, is DAGVTQSPTHLIKTRGQQVTLRCSPKSGHDTVSWYQQALGQGPQFIFQYYEEEERQRGNFPDRFSGHQFPNYSSELNVNALLLGDSALYLCASSLEGRTATMFSYEQYFGPGTRLTVT.

V gene TRBV4-1 combines with J gene TRBJ1-4; no firm D call. This CDR3 has 14 residues. V was trimmed by 0 bases and J by 5 bases, leaving 7 bases between them. CDR1 is MGHRA, CDR2 YSYEKL, per germline. As DNA, the CDR3 is TGCGCCAGCAGCCAAGATTCGCAGAATGAAAAACTGTTTTTT. This gives the protein CASSQDSQNEKLFF.

The gene calls are TRBV5-6 and TRBJ1-1, with D unclear. Germline CDR1 SGHDT, CDR2 YYEEEE. V shed 2 bases and J shed 6 bases, with 17 bases lying between them. The CDR3 consists of 15 residues. The CDR3 region is CASSFPTPPAAEAFF. CDR3 nucleotides: TGTGCCAGCAGCTTCCCGACACCGCCGGCCGCTGAAGCTTTCTTT.

The rearrangement uses TRBV7-2 and TRBJ1-2; TRBD1 might be the D (5 bases). Deletions cut 5 bases from V and 2 bases from J, with 9 bases between. Germline CDR1 SGHTA, CDR2 FQGNSA. The CDR3 extends over 13 amino acids. CDR3 region: CASSQGRNYGYTF. The CDR3 DNA reads TGTGCCAGCAGCCAGGGACGGAACTATGGCTACACCTTC.

The V call is TRBV9, the J call TRBJ1-3; TRBD1 might be the D (5 bases). V was clipped by 2 bases and J by 3 bases, with 9 bases between them. Per the germline V gene, CDR1 is SGDLS and CDR2 is YYNGEE. The CDR3 is 14 residues long. The CDR3 loop reads CASSVSQGGNTIYF. CDR3 DNA: TGTGCCAGCAGCGTTAGTCAGGGTGGAAACACCATATATTTT.

The gene calls are TRBV9 and TRBJ1-1; TRBD1 might be the D (6 bases). The germline CDR1 and CDR2 sequences are SGDLS and YYNGEE. V was clipped by 4 bases and J by 4 bases, with 14 bases between them. The CDR3 has 14 amino acids. CDR3 in amino acids: CASSPRGGGTEAFF. In DNA form, the CDR3 reads TGTGCCAGCAGCCCGCGGGGGGGCGGCACTGAAGCTTTCTTT.

V gene TRBV7-6 combines with J gene TRBJ1-4, with D tentatively TRBD1 (5 bases). V was cut by 0 bases and J by 8 bases, with 13 bases left in between. This CDR3 contains 15 residues. In germline, CDR1 is SGHVS, CDR2 FNYEAQ. CDR3 amino acids: CASSLASVREEKLFF. CDR3 nucleotide sequence: TGTGCCAGCAGCTTAGCTTCGGTCAGGGAAGAAAAACTGTTTTTT.

The CDR3 sequence is CASSIELTDYTGELFF. CDR3 bases: TGTGCCAGTAGTATAGAGTTGACAGACTACACCGGGGAGCTGTTTTTT. The chain is built from TRBV19 and TRBJ2-2; TRBD1 is a possible D gene (5 bases). V shed 0 bases and J shed 3 bases, with 11 bases lying between them. Germline loops: CDR1 LNHDA, CDR2 SQIVND (reference sequence). The CDR3 covers 16 residues.

The chain couples TRBV5-1 to TRBJ2-7; 11 bases agree with TRBD2. Trimming cost V 6 bases and J 2 bases; bases outside gene matches: 7. The CDR3 extends over 15 amino acids. Germline-derived CDR1 and CDR2 are SGHRS and YFSETQ. CDR3 bases: TGCGCCAGCACCCCGGGACTAGCGGCCCCCTACGAGCAGTACTTC. Encoded protein: CASTPGLAAPYEQYF.

This chain uses TRBV3-1 (or the pseudogene TRBV3-2) with TRBJ2-3; D may correspond to TRBD1 or TRBD2 (5 bases each). The CDR3 is made up of 16 amino acids. Germline V gene sequence: CDR1 LGHDT, CDR2 YNNKEL (reference sequence). Trimming cost V 0 bases and J 5 bases, with 15 bases left between them. This CDR3 reads CASSQDRVSGRDTQYF. In DNA form, the CDR3 reads TGTGCCAGCAGCCAAGATCGGGTTTCAGGGAGAGATACGCAGTATTTT.